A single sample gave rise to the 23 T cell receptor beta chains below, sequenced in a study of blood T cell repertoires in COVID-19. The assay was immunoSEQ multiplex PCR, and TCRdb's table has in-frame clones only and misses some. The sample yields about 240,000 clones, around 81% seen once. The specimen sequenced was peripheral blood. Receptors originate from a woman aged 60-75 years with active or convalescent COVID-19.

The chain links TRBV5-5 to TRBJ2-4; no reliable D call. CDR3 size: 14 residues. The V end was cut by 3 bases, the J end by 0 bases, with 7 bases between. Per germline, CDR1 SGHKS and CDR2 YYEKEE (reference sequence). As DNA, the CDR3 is TGTGCCAGCAGCTCCTCCTTAGCCAAAAACATTCAGTACTTC. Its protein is CASSSSLAKNIQYF.

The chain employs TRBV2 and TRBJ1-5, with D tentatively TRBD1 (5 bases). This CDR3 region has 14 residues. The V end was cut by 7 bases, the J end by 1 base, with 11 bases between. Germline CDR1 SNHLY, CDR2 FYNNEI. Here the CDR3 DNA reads TGTGCCAGCATGGAGGGGCAGAGCAATCAGCCCCAGCATTTT. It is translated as CASMEGQSNQPQHF.

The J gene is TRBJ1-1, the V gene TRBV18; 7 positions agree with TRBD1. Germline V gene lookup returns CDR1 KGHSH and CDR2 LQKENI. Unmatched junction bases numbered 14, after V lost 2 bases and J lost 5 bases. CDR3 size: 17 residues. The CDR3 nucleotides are TGTGCCAGCTCACCAAAGACGGGACAGTTGGGGATTACTGAAGCTTTCTTT. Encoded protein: CASSPKTGQLGITEAFF. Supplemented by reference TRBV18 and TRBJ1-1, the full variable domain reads NAGVMQNPRHLVRRRGQEARLRCSPMKGHSHVYWYRQLPEEGLKFMVYLQKENIIDESGMPKERFSAEFPKEGPSILRIQQVVRGDSAAYFCASSPKTGQLGITEAFFGQGTRLTVV.

CDR3 sequence reads: CASSLGPAESTDTQYF. CDR3 DNA sequence: TGCGCCAGCAGCTTGGGGCCAGCGGAGTCCACAGATACGCAGTATTTT. This chain connects TRBV5-1 to TRBJ2-3, with a possible D match to TRBD2 (5 bases). Germline assignment: CDR1 SGHRS and CDR2 YFSETQ. V lost 0 bases and J 2 bases, leaving 13 bases between the germline ends. CDR3 length equals 16 residues.

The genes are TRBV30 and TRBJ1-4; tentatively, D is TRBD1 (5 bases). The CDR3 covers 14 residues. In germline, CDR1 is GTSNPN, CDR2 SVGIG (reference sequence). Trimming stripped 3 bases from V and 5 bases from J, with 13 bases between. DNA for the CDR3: TGTGCCTGGAGACCCGCCGGGGGAAATGAAAAACTGTTTTTT. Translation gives CAWRPAGGNEKLFF.

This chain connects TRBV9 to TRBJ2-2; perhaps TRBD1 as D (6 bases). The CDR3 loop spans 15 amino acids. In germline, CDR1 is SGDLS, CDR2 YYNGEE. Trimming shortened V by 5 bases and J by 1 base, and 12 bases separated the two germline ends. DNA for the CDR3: TGTGCCAGCAGGAGGGGGTTATGGAACACCGGGGAGCTGTTTTTT. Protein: CASRRGLWNTGELFF.

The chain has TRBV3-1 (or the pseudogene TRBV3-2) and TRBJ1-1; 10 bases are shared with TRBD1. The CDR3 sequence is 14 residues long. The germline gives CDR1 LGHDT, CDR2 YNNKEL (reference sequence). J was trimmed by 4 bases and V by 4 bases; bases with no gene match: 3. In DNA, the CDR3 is TGTGCCAGCAGCCTCCGGGACAGGGGCACTGAAGCTTTCTTT. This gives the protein CASSLRDRGTEAFF.

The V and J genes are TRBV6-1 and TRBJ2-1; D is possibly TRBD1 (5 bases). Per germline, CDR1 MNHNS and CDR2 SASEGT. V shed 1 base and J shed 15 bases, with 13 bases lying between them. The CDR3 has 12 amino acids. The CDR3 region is CASSEGQFHGFF. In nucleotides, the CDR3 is TGTGCCAGCAGTGAAGGACAGTTTCATGGGTTCTTC.

The CDR3 bases are TGTGCCAGCAGCCAAGATAGGGGGCCCCCCTATAATTCACCCCTCCACTTT. Translation gives CASSQDRGPPYNSPLHF. V and J are TRBV14 and TRBJ1-6, with TRBD1 identical over 7 bases. Germline assignment: CDR1 SGHDN and CDR2 FVKESK. With 0 bases clipped from V and 2 bases from J, the junction kept 4 bases outside the gene matches. CDR3 length equals 17 residues.

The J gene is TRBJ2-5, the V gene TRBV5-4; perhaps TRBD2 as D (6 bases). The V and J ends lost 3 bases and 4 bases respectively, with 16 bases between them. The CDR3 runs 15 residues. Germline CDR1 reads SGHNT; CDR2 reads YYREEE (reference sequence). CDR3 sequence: CASSSRGILGETQYF. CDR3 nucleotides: TGTGCCAGCAGCTCACGCGGGATCCTCGGAGAGACCCAGTACTTC. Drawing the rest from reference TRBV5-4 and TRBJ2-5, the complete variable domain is ETGVTQSPTHLIKTRGQQVTLRCSSQSGHNTVSWYQQALGQGPQFIFQYYREEENGRGNFPPRFSGLQFPNYSSELNVNALELDDSALYLCASSSRGILGETQYFGPGTRLLVL.

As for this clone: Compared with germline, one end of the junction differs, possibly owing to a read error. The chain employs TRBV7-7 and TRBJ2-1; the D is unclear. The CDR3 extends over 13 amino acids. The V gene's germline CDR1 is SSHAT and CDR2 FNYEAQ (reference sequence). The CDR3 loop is CASSFSLYNEQFF. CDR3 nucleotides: TGTGCTAGCAGCTTTTCCTTATACAATGAGCAGTTCTTC.

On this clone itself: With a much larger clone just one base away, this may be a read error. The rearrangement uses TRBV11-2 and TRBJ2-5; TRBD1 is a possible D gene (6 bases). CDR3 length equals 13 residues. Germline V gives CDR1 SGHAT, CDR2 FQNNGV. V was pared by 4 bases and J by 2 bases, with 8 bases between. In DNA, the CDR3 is TGTGCCAGCAGCTCCGGACAGCAAGAGACCCAGTACTTC. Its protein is CASSSGQQETQYF.

The CDR3 nucleotides are TGTGCCAGCAGTGACTCGGGCGGGGGGGCTTATGAGCAGTTCTTC. Protein sequence: CASSDSGGGAYEQFF. V and J are TRBV6-4 and TRBJ2-1, with 9 bases fitting TRBD2. The V gene's germline CDR1 is MRHNA and CDR2 SNTAGT. V shed 0 bases, J shed 8 bases, and the junction held 5 bases outside the gene matches. The CDR3 extends over 15 amino acids.

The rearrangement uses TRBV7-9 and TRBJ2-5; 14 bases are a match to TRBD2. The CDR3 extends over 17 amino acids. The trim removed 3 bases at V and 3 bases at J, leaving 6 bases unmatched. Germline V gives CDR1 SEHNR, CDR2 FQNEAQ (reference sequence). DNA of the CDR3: TGTGCCAGCAGCTTGACTAGCGGGAGGGCCGGGGAAGAGACCCAGTACTTC. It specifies CASSLTSGRAGEETQYF.

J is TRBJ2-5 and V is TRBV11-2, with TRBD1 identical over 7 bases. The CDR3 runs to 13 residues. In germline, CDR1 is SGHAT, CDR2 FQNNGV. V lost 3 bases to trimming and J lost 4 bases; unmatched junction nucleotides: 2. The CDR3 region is CASSFDRVETQYF. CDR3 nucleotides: TGTGCCAGCAGCTTCGACAGGGTAGAGACCCAGTACTTC.

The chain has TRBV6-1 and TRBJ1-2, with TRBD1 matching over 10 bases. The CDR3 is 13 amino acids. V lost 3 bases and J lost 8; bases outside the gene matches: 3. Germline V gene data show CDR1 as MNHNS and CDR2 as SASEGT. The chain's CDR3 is CASSDGTGVGYTF. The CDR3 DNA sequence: TGTGCCAGCAGTGATGGGACAGGGGTAGGCTACACCTTC.

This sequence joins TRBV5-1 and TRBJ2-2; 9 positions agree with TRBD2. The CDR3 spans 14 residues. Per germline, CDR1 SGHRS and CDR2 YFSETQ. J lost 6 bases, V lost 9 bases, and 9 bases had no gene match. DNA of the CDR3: TGCGCCACACGACTAGCGGCCCTGTCCGGGGAGCTGTTTTTT. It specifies CATRLAALSGELFF. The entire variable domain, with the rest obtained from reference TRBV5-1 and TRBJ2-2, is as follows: KAGVTQTPRYLIKTRGQQVTLSCSPISGHRSVSWYQQTPGQGLQFLFEYFSETQRNKGNFPGRFSGRQFSNSRSEMNVSTLELGDSALYLCATRLAALSGELFFGEGSRLTVL.

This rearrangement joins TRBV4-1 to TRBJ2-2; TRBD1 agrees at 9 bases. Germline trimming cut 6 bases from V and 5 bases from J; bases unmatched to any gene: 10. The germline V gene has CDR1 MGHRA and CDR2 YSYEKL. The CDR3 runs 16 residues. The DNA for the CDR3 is TGCGCCAGCAGTCCTACCGGGACAGGGAGGACCGGGGAGCTGTTTTTT. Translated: CASSPTGTGRTGELFF.

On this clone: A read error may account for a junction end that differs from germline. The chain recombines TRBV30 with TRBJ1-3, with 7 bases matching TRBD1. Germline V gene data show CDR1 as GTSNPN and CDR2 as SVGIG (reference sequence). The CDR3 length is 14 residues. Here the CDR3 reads CAWSADRAGNTIYF. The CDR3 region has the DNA TGTGCCTGGAGTGCAGACAGGGCTGGCAACACCATATATTTT.

The CDR3 spells CATRARRERYNEQFF. CDR3 nucleotide sequence: TGTGCCACCCGTGCAAGGCGGGAGCGGTACAATGAGCAGTTCTTC. The chain links TRBV15 to TRBJ2-1, with TRBD2 identical over 7 bases. The CDR3 consists of 15 residues. Germline assignment: CDR1 LNHNV and CDR2 YYDKDF (reference sequence). J was trimmed by 4 bases and V by 8 bases; bases with no gene match: 11.

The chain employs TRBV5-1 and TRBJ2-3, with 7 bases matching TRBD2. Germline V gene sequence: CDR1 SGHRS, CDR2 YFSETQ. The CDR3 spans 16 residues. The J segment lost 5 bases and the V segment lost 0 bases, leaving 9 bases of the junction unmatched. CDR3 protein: CASSLGQGGGRDTQYF. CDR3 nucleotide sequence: TGCGCCAGCAGCTTGGGCCAGGGCGGGGGACGAGATACGCAGTATTTT.

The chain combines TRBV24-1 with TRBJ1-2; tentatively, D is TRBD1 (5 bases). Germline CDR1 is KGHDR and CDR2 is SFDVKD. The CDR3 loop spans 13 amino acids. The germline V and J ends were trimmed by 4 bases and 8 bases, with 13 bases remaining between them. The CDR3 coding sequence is TGTGCCACCAGTGAACCTGGACAAGGCGGCTACACCTTC. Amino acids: CATSEPGQGGYTF.

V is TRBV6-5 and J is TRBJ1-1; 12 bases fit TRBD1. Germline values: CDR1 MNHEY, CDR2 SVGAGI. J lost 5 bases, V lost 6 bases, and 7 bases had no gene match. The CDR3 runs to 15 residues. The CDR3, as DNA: TGTGCCAGCAGCCCGGGACAGGGGGCGAGGACTGAAGCTTTCTTT. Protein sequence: CASSPGQGARTEAFF.